The present entry profiles one TCR beta chain with its context. Antigen unknown. CDR3 length equals 16 residues. CDR1 is SGHNT and CDR2 is YYREEE in the germline V gene (reference sequence). With 0 bases clipped from V and 0 bases from J, the junction kept 3 bases outside the gene matches. This entry is derived from a study of T cell repertoires in aging, cancer and after chemotherapy. TRB rearrangements spanning V, D and J were amplified using mixed TRB-A/B primers. TCRdb recomputed calls from the multiplex PCR reads with MiXCR, one row per CDR3 protein. The table shows about 5,200 distinct CDR3 sequences, with over 25% occurring only once. Study-level results: No conclusions about immunological memory after chemotherapy can be drawn from the repertoire data. Age-matched healthy donors had significantly more diverse, less clonal blood TCR repertoires than untreated cancer patients.

Peripheral blood genomic DNA, not sorted cells or RNA, was the template. Sequencing input: blood. The sequence was collected from a human donor in good health. The chain is built from TRBV5-4 and TRBJ1-3; 7 positions match TRBD1. CDR3 residues: CASSLAGTVSGNTIYF. CDR3 in DNA: TGTGCCAGCAGCTTGGCTGGGACAGTCTCTGGAAACACCATATATTTT.